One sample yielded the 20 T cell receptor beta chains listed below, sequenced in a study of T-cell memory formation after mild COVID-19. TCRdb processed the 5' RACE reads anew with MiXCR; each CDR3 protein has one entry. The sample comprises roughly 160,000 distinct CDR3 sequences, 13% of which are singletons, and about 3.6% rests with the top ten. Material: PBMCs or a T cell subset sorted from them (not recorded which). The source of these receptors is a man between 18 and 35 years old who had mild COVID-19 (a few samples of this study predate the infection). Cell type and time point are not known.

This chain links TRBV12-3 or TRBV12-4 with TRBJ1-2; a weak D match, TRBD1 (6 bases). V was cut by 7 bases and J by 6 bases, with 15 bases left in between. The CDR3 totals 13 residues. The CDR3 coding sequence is TGTGCCAGCACCCTAGACAGGCCCCATGGCTACACCTTC. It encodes CASTLDRPHGYTF.

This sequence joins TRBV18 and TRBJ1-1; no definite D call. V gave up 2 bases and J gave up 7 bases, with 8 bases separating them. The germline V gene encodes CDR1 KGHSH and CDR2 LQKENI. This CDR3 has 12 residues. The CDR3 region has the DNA TGTGCCAGCTCACCATCGGTGAATGAAGCTTTCTTT. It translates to CASSPSVNEAFF. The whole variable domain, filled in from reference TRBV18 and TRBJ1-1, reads NAGVMQNPRHLVRRRGQEARLRCSPMKGHSHVYWYRQLPEEGLKFMVYLQKENIIDESGMPKERFSAEFPKEGPSILRIQQVVRGDSAAYFCASSPSVNEAFFGQGTRLTVV.

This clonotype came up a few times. In DNA, the CDR3 is TGTGCCAGCAGCGCCAGACGGGGAAGCTCCTACAATGAGCAGTTCTTC. Translated, it gives CASSARRGSSYNEQFF. This sequence joins TRBV7-9 and TRBJ2-1, with D maybe TRBD2 (5 bases). Trimming removed 5 bases from V and 0 bases from J, with 14 bases in between. Germline V lookup: CDR1 SEHNR, CDR2 FQNEAQ (reference sequence). This CDR3 has 16 residues.

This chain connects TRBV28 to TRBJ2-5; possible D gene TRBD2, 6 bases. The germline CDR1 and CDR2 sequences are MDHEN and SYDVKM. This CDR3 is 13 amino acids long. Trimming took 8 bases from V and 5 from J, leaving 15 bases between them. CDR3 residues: CASRAAGRETQYF. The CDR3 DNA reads TGTGCCAGCCGAGCGGCGGGACGCGAGACCCAGTACTTC.

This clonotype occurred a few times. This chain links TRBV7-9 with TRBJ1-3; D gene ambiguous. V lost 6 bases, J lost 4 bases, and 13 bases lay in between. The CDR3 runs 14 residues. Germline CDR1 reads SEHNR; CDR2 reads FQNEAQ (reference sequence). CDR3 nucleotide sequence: TGTGCCAGCAGTCTTAGCGTGCCCGGAAACACCATATATTTT. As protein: CASSLSVPGNTIYF.

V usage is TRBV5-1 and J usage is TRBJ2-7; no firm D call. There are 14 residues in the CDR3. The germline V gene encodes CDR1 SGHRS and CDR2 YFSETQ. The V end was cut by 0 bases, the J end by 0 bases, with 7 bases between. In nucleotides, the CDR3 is TGCGCCAGCAGCTTGGCCTTGGGCTCCTACGAGCAGTACGTC. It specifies CASSLALGSYEQYV.

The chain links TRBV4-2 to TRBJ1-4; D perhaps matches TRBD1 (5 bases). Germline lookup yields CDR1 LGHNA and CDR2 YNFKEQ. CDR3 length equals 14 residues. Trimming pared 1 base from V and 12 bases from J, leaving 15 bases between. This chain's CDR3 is CASSQVQEPLELFF. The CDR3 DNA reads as TGTGCCAGCAGCCAAGTACAGGAGCCCCTCGAACTGTTTTTT.

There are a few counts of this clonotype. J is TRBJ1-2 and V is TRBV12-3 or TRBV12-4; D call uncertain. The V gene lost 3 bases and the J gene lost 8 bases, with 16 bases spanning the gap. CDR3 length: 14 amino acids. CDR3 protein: CASSLARSRFGYTF. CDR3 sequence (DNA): TGTGCCAGCAGTTTGGCGAGGTCCCGGTTCGGCTACACCTTC.

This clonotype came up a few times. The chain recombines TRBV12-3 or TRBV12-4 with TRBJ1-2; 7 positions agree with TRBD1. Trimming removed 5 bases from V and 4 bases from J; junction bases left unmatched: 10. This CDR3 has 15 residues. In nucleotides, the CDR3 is TGTGCCAGCAGTCAACAGGGGAAGGGGTCCTATGGCTACACCTTC. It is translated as CASSQQGKGSYGYTF.

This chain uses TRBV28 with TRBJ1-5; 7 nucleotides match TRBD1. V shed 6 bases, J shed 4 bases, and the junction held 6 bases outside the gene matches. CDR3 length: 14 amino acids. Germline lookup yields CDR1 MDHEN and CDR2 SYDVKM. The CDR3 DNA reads TGTGCCAGCAGGGGGGACAGAGGGAATCAGCCCCAGCATTTT. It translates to CASRGDRGNQPQHF.

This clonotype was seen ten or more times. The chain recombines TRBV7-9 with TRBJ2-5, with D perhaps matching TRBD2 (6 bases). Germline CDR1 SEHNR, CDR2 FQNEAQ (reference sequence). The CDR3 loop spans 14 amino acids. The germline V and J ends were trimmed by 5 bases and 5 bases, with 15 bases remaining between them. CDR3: CASSRRRAGETQYF. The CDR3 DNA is TGTGCCAGCAGCCGACGAAGGGCGGGGGAGACCCAGTACTTC.

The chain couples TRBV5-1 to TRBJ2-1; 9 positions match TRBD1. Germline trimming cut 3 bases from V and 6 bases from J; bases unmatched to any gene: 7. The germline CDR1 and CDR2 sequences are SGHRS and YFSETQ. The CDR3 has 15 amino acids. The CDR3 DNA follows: TGCGCCAGCAGCTCCCCGGGACAGGGAGGCAATGAGCAGTTCTTC. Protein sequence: CASSSPGQGGNEQFF.

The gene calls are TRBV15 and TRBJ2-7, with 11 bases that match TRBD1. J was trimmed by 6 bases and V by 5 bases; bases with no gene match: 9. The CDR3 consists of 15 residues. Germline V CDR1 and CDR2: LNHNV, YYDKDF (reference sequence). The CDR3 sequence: CATSSGQGDFGEQYV. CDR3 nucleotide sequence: TGTGCCACCAGCTCGGGACAGGGGGATTTTGGCGAGCAGTACGTC.

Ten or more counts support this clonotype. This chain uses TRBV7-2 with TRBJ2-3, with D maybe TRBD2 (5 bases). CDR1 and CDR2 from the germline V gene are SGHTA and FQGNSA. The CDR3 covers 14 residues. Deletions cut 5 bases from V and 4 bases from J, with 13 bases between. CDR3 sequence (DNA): TGTGCCAGCAGCGCGGGCCCCGTCGCAGATACGCAGTATTTT. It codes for CASSAGPVADTQYF.

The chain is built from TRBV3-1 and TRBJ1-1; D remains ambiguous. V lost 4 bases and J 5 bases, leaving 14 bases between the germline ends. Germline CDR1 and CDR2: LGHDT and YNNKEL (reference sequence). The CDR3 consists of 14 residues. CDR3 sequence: CASSPTGIRTEAFF. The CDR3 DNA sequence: TGTGCCAGCAGCCCAACGGGAATTCGTACTGAAGCTTTCTTT.

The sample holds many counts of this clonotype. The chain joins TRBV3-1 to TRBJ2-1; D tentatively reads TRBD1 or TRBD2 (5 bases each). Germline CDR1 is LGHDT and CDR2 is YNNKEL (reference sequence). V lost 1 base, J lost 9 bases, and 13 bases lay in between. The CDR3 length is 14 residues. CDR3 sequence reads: CASSQGYRGGEQFF. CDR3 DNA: TGTGCCAGCAGCCAAGGGTACCGGGGCGGTGAGCAGTTCTTC.

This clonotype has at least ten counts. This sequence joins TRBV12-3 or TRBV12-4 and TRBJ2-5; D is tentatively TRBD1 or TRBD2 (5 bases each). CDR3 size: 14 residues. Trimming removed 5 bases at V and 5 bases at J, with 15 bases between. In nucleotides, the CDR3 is TGTGCCAGCAGTCTCGAGTCGGGGCGGGAGACCCAGTACTTC. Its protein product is CASSLESGRETQYF.

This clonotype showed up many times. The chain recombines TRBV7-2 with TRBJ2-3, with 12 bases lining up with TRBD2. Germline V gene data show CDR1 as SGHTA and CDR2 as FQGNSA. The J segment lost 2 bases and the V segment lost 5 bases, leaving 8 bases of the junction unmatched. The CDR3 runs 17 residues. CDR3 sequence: CASSRASGGVITDTQYF. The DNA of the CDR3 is TGTGCCAGCAGCCGAGCTAGCGGGGGGGTCATCACAGATACGCAGTATTTT.

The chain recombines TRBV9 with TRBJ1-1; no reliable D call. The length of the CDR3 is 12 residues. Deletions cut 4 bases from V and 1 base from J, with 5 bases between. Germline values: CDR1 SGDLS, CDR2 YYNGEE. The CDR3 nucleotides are TGTGCCAGCAGCCCCCAGAACACTGAAGCTTTCTTT. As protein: CASSPQNTEAFF.

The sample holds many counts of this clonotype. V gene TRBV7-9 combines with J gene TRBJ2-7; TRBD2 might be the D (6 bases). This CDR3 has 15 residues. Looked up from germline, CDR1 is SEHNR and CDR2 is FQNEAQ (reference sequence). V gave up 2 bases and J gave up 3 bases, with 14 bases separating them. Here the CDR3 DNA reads TGTGCCAGCAGCTTATACTCAGCGGGCCGCTACGAGCAGTACTTC. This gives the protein CASSLYSAGRYEQYF.